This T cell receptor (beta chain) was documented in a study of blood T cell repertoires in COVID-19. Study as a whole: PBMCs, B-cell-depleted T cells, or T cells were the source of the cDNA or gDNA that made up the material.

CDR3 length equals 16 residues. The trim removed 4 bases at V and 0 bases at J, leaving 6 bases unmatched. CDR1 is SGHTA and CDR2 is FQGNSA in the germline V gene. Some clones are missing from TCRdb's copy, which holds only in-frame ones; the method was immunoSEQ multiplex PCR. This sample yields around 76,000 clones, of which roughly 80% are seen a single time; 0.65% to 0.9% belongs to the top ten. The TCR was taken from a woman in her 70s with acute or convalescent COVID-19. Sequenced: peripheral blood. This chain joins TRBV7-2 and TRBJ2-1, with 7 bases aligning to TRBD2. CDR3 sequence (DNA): TGTGCCAGCAGCTCCTCTAGCGGCCCCTCCTACAATGAGCAGTTCTTC. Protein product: CASSSSSGPSYNEQFF.